This T cell receptor (beta chain) was obtained from a study of blood T cell repertoires in COVID-19. In the study overall: Both acute and convalescent COVID-19 samples were obtained from the United States, Italy and Spain. Nucleic acid was either cDNA or gDNA, and it came from T cells, B-cell-depleted T cells, or PBMCs.

There are 16 residues in the CDR3. Germline assignment: CDR1 SGHNT and CDR2 YENEEA. V shed 5 bases, J shed 3 bases, and the junction held 12 bases outside the gene matches. One Seattle source followed patients from active infection through their disease course. As originally analysed: Amplification with reference gene primers provided the estimates of nucleated cell counts. The method was immunoSEQ multiplex PCR; TCRdb's version includes in-frame clones alone and lacks a portion of them. V, J and clone size were drawn from that table, and D and trimming were deduced from the DNA. The sample holds more than 300,000 clones, 89% seen once.

The sequenced sample was peripheral blood. The chain employs TRBV11-3 and TRBJ2-5; 7 positions match TRBD2. The source of this sequence is a woman in her twenties or thirties with COVID-19, enrolled during active disease. The CDR3 spells CASSKGLAVREETQYF. The DNA for the CDR3 is TGTGCCAGCAGCAAGGGGCTAGCGGTGAGGGAAGAGACCCAGTACTTC.